The clone carrying this T cell receptor (beta chain) was observed many times. The antigen remains undetermined. Compared with germline, one end of the junction differs, possibly owing to a read error. These data belong to a study of T cells after yellow fever vaccination. Findings of the study overall: Clones from primary vaccination mostly reappeared after the booster (about 97% CD4, around 90% CD8).

A single record per CDR3 protein comes from TCRdb applying MiXCR to the 5' RACE reads. The sample contains under 250,000 distinct CDR3 sequences, 6.9% of which appear only once. CDR3 size: 14 residues. This chain connects TRBV12-3 or TRBV12-4 to TRBJ2-7; 9 nucleotides match TRBD2. The TCR sequence derives from a man between 25 and 39 years old who received the YFV17D yellow fever vaccine. The sequencing used CD4+ T cells sorted from PBMCs, collected 15 days after the yellow fever booster vaccination. CDR3 sequence (DNA): TGTGCCAGCAGGTTAGCGGGAGTTCGCGACGAGCAGTACTTC. Translation: CASRLAGVRDEQYF.